This T cell receptor beta chain was found in a study of early T cells in non-severe SARS-CoV-2 infection. Study details: The input, bulk RNA from unsorted whole blood, was sequenced, and chains were unpaired. The study's findings and limits: VDJdb matches were skewed toward anti-spike CD8 T cell responses.

CDR1 is DFQATT, CDR2 SNEGSKA, per germline (reference sequence). Trimming pared 5 bases from V and 2 bases from J, leaving 16 bases between. The CDR3 is 14 residues long. This clonotype was observed a handful of times. Its antigen is not identified. As part of library construction, unique molecular identifiers were attached to individual cDNA molecules. One entry per CDR3 protein results from TCRdb running MiXCR on the 5' RACE reads. Among 55,000 or so distinct CDR3 sequences listed, approximately 6.7% were seen once. Material: whole blood. The receptor was isolated from an adult who was a healthcare worker with PCR-confirmed SARS-CoV-2 infection or an uninfected control (not recorded which). The chain uses TRBV20-1 and TRBJ2-7; D may be TRBD1 (5 bases). The CDR3 loop is CSAHRLDFPYEQYF. The CDR3 DNA reads as TGCAGTGCTCACAGGTTAGATTTTCCCTACGAGCAGTACTTC.